This is a list of T cell receptor beta chains from one sample in a study of long-term antiretroviral therapy in people with HIV. Libraries were prepared by immunoSEQ multiplex PCR; TCRdb keeps only in-frame clonotypes and omits some of them. Of more than 15,000 clones in the sample, about nine tenths were seen once. Sample: unsorted PBMCs, taken 0.6 years after starting antiretroviral therapy. Receptors were obtained from a woman in her forties with HIV. Both conserved end residues are part of each CDR3. The order of the fields is J gene, clone size, D gene, V gene, CDR3 protein, CDR3 DNA. D genes are given only for firm matches. Not all rows give a size; the values are once, few, many and, for expanded clones, a class.

J gene: TRBJ2-7; clone size: .; D gene: .; V gene: TRBV5-4; CDR3 protein: CASSLGLAGDLYEQYF; CDR3 DNA: TGTGCCAGCAGCTTGGGTCTGGCCGGGGACCTCTACGAGCAGTACTTC
J gene: TRBJ2-1; clone size: .; D gene: TRBD2; V gene: TRBV27; CDR3 protein: CASSRGGTSGVNEQFF; CDR3 DNA: TGTGCCAGCAGTCGCGGTGGGACTAGCGGGGTCAATGAGCAGTTCTTC
J gene: TRBJ2-1; clone size: .; D gene: .; V gene: TRBV10-2; CDR3 protein: CASSRMTTLNEQFF; CDR3 DNA: TGCGCCAGCAGCCGAATGACTACCCTGAATGAGCAGTTCTTC
J gene: TRBJ2-3; clone size: .; D gene: .; V gene: TRBV27; CDR3 protein: CASSSPNRRGKRDTQYF; CDR3 DNA: TGTGCCAGCAGTTCCCCTAACCGGAGGGGAAAAAGGGATACGCAGTATTTT
J gene: TRBJ2-3; clone size: .; D gene: TRBD2; V gene: TRBV7-9; CDR3 protein: CASSSRGGTTDTQYF; CDR3 DNA: TGTGCCAGCAGCTCCCGGGGGGGGACCACAGATACGCAGTATTTT
J gene: TRBJ2-5; clone size: .; D gene: TRBD1; V gene: TRBV5-8; CDR3 protein: CASSTGQGQETQYF; CDR3 DNA: TGTGCCAGCAGCACAGGACAGGGGCAAGAGACCCAGTACTTC
J gene: TRBJ1-2; clone size: .; D gene: .; V gene: TRBV6-5; CDR3 protein: CASGGRDPNYGYTF; CDR3 DNA: TGTGCCAGCGGGGGCAGGGACCCTAACTATGGCTACACCTTC
J gene: TRBJ2-7; clone size: .; D gene: .; V gene: TRBV5-1; CDR3 protein: CASSWNRLPTTSEQYF; CDR3 DNA: TGCGCCAGCAGCTGGAATCGGTTACCCACTACTAGTGAGCAGTACTTC
J gene: TRBJ2-7; clone size: .; D gene: .; V gene: TRBV29-1; CDR3 protein: CSVRWDTIYEQYF; CDR3 DNA: TGCAGCGTTCGGTGGGACACCATCTACGAGCAGTACTTC
J gene: TRBJ2-5; clone size: .; D gene: TRBD1; V gene: TRBV5-4; CDR3 protein: CASSHNRGSSLTQYF; CDR3 DNA: TGTGCCAGCAGCCATAACAGGGGTTCTAGCCTAACCCAGTACTTC
J gene: TRBJ1-2; clone size: .; D gene: .; V gene: TRBV15; CDR3 protein: CATSRDNQGYGYTF; CDR3 DNA: TGTGCCACCAGCAGAGATAACCAGGGTTATGGCTACACCTTC
J gene: TRBJ2-3; clone size: few; D gene: .; V gene: TRBV7-2; CDR3 protein: CASSLAYTDTQYF; CDR3 DNA: TGTGCCAGCAGCTTAGCGTACACAGATACGCAGTATTTT
J gene: TRBJ2-1; clone size: .; D gene: TRBD1; V gene: TRBV18; CDR3 protein: CASSVDRGAINEQFF; CDR3 DNA: TGTGCCAGCTCGGTTGACAGGGGGGCCATCAATGAGCAGTTCTTC
J gene: TRBJ1-5; clone size: .; D gene: TRBD1; V gene: TRBV11-2; CDR3 protein: CASSLATGANQPQHF; CDR3 DNA: TGTGCCAGCAGCTTAGCGACAGGGGCAAATCAGCCCCAGCATTTT
J gene: TRBJ1-2; clone size: few; D gene: .; V gene: TRBV7-8; CDR3 protein: CASSRDSLYGYTF; CDR3 DNA: TGTGCCAGCAGCCGTGACAGTCTCTATGGCTACACCTTC
J gene: TRBJ2-7; clone size: .; D gene: .; V gene: TRBV20-1; CDR3 protein: CSAPASYEQYF; CDR3 DNA: TGCAGTGCTCCAGCTTCCTACGAGCAGTACTTC
J gene: TRBJ2-7; clone size: .; D gene: TRBD2; V gene: TRBV6-6; CDR3 protein: CASSYDPGGVHYEQYF; CDR3 DNA: TGTGCCAGCAGTTACGACCCGGGGGGGGTTCACTACGAGCAGTACTTC